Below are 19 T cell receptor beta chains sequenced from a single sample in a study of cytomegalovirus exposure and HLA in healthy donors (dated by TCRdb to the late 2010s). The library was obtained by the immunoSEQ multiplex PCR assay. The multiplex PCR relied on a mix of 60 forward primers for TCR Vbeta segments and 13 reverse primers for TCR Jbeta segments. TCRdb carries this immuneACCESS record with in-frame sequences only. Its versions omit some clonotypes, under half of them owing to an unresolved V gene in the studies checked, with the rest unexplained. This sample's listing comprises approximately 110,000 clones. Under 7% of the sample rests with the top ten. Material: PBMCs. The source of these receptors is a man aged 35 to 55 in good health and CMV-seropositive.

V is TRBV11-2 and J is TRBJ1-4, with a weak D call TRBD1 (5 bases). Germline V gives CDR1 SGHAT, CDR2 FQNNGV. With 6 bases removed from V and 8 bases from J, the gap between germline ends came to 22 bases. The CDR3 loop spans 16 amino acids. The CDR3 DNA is TGTGCCAGCAGACAGGCGTGGGCAGGGAATCGAGAAAAACTGTTTTTT. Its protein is CASRQAWAGNREKLFF. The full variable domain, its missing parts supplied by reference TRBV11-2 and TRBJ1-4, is EAGVAQSPRYKIIEKRQSVAFWCNPISGHATLYWYQQILGQGPKLLIQFQNNGVVDDSQLPKDRFSAERLKGVDSTLKIQPAKLEDSAVYLCASRQAWAGNREKLFFGSGTQLSVL.

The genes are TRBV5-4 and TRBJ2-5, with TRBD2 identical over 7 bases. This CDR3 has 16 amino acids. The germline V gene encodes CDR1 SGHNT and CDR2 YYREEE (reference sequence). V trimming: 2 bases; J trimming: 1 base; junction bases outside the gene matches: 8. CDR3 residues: CASSLGASGGQETQYF. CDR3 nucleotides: TGTGCCAGCAGCTTAGGGGCTAGCGGAGGCCAAGAGACCCAGTACTTC.

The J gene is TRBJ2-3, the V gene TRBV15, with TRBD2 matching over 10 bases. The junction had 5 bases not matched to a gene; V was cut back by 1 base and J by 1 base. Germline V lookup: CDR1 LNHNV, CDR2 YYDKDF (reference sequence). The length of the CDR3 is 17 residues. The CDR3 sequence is CATSRGSGRAGTDTQYF. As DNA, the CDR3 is TGTGCCACCAGCAGAGGAAGCGGGAGGGCGGGCACAGATACGCAGTATTTT.

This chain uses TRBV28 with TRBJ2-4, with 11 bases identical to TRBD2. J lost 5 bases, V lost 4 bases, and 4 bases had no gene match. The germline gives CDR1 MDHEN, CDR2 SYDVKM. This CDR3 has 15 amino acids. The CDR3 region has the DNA TGTGCCAGCAGTTCTAGCGGGAGGCATCAAAACATTCAGTACTTC. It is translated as CASSSSGRHQNIQYF. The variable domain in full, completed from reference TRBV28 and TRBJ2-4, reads DVKVTQSSRYLVKRTGEKVFLECVQDMDHENMFWYRQDPGLGLRLIYFSYDVKMKEKGDIPEGYSVSREKKERFSLILESASTNQTSMYLCASSSSGRHQNIQYFGAGTRLSVL.

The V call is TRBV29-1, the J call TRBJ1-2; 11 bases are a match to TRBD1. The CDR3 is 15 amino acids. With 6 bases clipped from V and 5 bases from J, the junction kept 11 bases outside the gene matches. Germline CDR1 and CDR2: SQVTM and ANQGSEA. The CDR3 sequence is CSVDDPGQGEYGYTF. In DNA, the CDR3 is TGCAGCGTAGACGACCCGGGACAGGGGGAGTATGGCTACACCTTC.

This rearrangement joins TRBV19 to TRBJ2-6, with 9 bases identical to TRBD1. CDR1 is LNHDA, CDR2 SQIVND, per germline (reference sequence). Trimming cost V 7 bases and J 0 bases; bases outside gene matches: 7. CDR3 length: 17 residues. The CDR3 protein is CASTDGTGFSGANVLTF. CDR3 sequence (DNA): TGTGCCAGTACCGACGGGACAGGGTTCTCTGGGGCCAACGTCCTGACTTTC.

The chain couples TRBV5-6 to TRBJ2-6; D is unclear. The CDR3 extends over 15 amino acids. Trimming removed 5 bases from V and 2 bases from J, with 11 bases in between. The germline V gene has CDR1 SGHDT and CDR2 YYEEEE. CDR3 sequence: CASRALEAGANVLTF. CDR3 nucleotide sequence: TGTGCCAGCAGGGCACTCGAGGCTGGGGCCAACGTCCTGACTTTC.

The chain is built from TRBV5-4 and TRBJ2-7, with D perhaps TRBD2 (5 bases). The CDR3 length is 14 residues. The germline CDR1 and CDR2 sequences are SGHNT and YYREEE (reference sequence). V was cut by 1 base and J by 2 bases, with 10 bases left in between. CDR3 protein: CASSLPSGTYEQYF. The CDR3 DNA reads TGTGCCAGCAGCTTGCCGAGCGGAACCTACGAGCAGTACTTC.

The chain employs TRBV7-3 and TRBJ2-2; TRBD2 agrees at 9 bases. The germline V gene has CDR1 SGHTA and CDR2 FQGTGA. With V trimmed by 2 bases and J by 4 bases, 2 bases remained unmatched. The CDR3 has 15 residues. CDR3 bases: TGTGCCAGCAGCTTAGGAGCGGGAGGCACCGGGGAGCTGTTTTTT. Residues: CASSLGAGGTGELFF.

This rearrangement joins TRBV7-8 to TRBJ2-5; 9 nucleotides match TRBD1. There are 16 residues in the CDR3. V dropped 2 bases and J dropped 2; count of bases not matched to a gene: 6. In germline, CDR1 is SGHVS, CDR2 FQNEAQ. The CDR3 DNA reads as TGTGCCAGCAGCTTATTACAGGGGGCGTTTCAAGAGACCCAGTACTTC. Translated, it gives CASSLLQGAFQETQYF.

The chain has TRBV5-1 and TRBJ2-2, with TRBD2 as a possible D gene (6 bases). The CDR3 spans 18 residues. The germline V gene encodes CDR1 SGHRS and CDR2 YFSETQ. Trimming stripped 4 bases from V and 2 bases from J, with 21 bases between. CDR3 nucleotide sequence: TGCGCCAGCAGCCCGAGACAACCGGGGAGGATCAACACCGGGGAGCTGTTTTTT. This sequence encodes CASSPRQPGRINTGELFF.

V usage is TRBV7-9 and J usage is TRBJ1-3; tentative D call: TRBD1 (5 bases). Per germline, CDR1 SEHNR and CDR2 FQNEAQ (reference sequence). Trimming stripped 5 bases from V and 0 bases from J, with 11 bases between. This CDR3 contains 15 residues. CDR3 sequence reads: CASSPRQSSGNTIYF. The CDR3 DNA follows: TGTGCCAGCAGCCCCCGACAGAGCTCTGGAAACACCATATATTTT.

In DNA, the CDR3 is TGTGCCAGCAGTAGGACAGGGTTAAGCAACGAGCAGTACTTC. This encodes CASSRTGLSNEQYF. V and J are TRBV6-6 and TRBJ2-7, with 8 bases identical to TRBD1. Germline V lookup: CDR1 MNHNY, CDR2 SVGAGI (reference sequence). Unmatched junction bases numbered 8, after V lost 5 bases and J lost 5 bases. The CDR3 runs 14 residues.

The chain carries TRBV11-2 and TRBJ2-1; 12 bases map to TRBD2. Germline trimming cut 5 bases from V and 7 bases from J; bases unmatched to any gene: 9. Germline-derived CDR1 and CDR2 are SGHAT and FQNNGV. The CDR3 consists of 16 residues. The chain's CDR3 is CASSPQTSGSWNEQFF. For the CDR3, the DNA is TGTGCCAGCAGCCCCCAGACTAGCGGGAGCTGGAATGAGCAGTTCTTC.

CDR3 nucleotides: TGTGCCACCGGGCCCTCCGTTGGGGCTCGGGACGAGCAGTACTTC. Protein: CATGPSVGARDEQYF. The gene calls are TRBV10-3 and TRBJ2-7, with D possibly matching TRBD1 (5 bases). Germline V lookup: CDR1 ENHRY, CDR2 SYGVKD. Trimming took 10 bases from V and 5 from J, leaving 24 bases between them. The CDR3 contains 15 residues.

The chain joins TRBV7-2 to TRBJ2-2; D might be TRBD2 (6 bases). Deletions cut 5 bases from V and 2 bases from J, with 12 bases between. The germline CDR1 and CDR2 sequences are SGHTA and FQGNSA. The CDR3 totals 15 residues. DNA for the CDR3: TGTGCCAGCAGCGCGGGGACGGCCAACACCGGGGAGCTGTTTTTT. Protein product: CASSAGTANTGELFF.

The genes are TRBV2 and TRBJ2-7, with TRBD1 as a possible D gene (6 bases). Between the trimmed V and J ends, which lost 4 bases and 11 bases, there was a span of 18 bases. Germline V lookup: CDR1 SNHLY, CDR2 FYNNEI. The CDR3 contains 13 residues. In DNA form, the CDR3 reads TGTGCCAGCAGTGCTAGGGTTAGGGGGAGCAAGTACTTC. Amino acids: CASSARVRGSKYF.

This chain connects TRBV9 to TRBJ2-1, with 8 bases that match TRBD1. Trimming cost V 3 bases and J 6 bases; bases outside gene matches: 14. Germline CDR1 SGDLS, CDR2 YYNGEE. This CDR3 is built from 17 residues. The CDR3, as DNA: TGTGCCAGCAGCGCCCCGAACGACAGGGGTCTCGTCAATGAGCAGTTCTTC. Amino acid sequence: CASSAPNDRGLVNEQFF. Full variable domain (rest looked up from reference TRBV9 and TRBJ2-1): DSGVTQTPKHLITATGQRVTLRCSPRSGDLSVYWYQQSLDQGLQFLIQYYNGEERAKGNILERFSAQQFPDLHSELNLSSLELGDSALYFCASSAPNDRGLVNEQFFGPGTRLTVL.

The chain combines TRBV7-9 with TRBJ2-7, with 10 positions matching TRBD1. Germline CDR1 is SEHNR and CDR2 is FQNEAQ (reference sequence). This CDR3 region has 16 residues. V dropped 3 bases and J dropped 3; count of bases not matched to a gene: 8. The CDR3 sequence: CASSFWEDRGSYEQYF. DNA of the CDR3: TGTGCCAGCAGCTTTTGGGAGGACAGGGGGAGCTACGAGCAGTACTTC.